Listed here are 29 T cell receptor beta chains from one sample, sequenced in a study of T-cell memory formation after mild COVID-19. TCRdb re-called the 5' RACE reads with MiXCR, one entry per CDR3 protein. This sample has 120,000 or so distinct CDR3 sequences, with about 6% found just once. Sequenced input: PBMCs or a T cell subset sorted from them (not recorded which). The receptors stem from an adult woman who had mild COVID-19 (a few samples of this study predate the infection). Cell type and time point are not known.

This clonotype was counted at least ten times. The chain employs TRBV9 and TRBJ2-3; a possible D gene is TRBD2 (5 bases). Germline assignment: CDR1 SGDLS and CDR2 YYNGEE. This CDR3 has 15 residues. Deletions cut 8 bases from V and 0 bases from J, with 16 bases between. The CDR3 loop is CASTKSGSSTDTQYF. CDR3 DNA: TGTGCCAGTACCAAAAGCGGATCTAGCACAGATACGCAGTATTTT.

This clonotype occurred many times. The rearrangement links TRBV20-1 to TRBJ2-3; unclear D gene. CDR1 and CDR2 from the germline V gene are DFQATT and SNEGSKA (reference sequence). V was pared by 1 base and J by 0 bases, with 26 bases between. The CDR3 spans 20 residues. The CDR3 bases are TGCAGTGCTAGAGGATCCCCTGGCAAGACCCACCTACCTAGCACAGATACGCAGTATTTT. Amino acid sequence: CSARGSPGKTHLPSTDTQYF.

This clonotype appeared a few times. The chain is built from TRBV27 and TRBJ2-5; D perhaps matches TRBD2 (5 bases). The CDR3 sequence is 12 residues long. Germline CDR1 and CDR2: MNHEY and SMNVEV (reference sequence). V was cut by 8 bases and J by 7 bases, with 14 bases left in between. Here the CDR3 reads CASSGPGGTQYF. In nucleotides, the CDR3 is TGTGCCAGCTCTGGCCCCGGAGGGACCCAGTACTTC.

This clonotype was found a few times. The chain uses TRBV5-4 and TRBJ1-6, with unresolved D. Germline CDR1 and CDR2: SGHNT and YYREEE (reference sequence). Trimming shortened V by 4 bases and J by 13 bases, and 15 bases separated the two germline ends. The CDR3 sequence is 13 residues long. CDR3 loop: CASSNPGGWPLHF. The CDR3 DNA sequence: TGTGCCAGCAGCAATCCCGGCGGGTGGCCCCTCCACTTT. The entire variable domain, with the rest obtained from reference TRBV5-4 and TRBJ1-6, is as follows: ETGVTQSPTHLIKTRGQQVTLRCSSQSGHNTVSWYQQALGQGPQFIFQYYREEENGRGNFPPRFSGLQFPNYSSELNVNALELDDSALYLCASSNPGGWPLHFGNGTRLTVT.

This clonotype was observed a handful of times. The rearrangement joins TRBV24-1 to TRBJ2-2; tentative D call: TRBD1 (5 bases). The V gene lost 0 bases and the J gene lost 6 bases, with 10 bases spanning the gap. Germline V gene data show CDR1 as KGHDR and CDR2 as SFDVKD. This CDR3 region has 15 residues. Written as DNA, the CDR3 is TGTGCCACCAGTGATTTGCGTCTGGGGCCCGGGGAGCTGTTTTTT. Encoded protein: CATSDLRLGPGELFF.

This chain uses TRBV7-2 with TRBJ2-2; D not certain. Trimming took off 3 bases at V and 6 bases at J, with 14 bases between the two ends. Germline CDR1 is SGHTA and CDR2 is FQGNSA. This CDR3 contains 15 residues. CDR3 sequence (DNA): TGTGCCAGCAGCTTTTTTATCACGAGACCCGGGGAGCTGTTTTTT. Residues: CASSFFITRPGELFF.

The chain joins TRBV7-7 to TRBJ1-1, with D maybe TRBD1 (5 bases). The CDR3 has 13 amino acids. Deletions cut 5 bases from V and 1 base from J, with 8 bases between. Germline V CDR1 and CDR2: SSHAT, FNYEAQ (reference sequence). In nucleotides, the CDR3 is TGTGCCAGCAGCGCACAGGAGAACACTGAAGCTTTCTTT. This sequence encodes CASSAQENTEAFF.

The CDR3 DNA is TGTGCCAGCAGCTTTTTAGGGGATCAGCCCCAGCATTTT. Its protein product is CASSFLGDQPQHF. The genes are TRBV5-5 and TRBJ1-5; tentatively, D is TRBD1 (5 bases). The CDR3 is made up of 13 amino acids. V lost 2 bases to trimming and J lost 5 bases, with 8 bases between them. Germline CDR1 and CDR2: SGHKS and YYEKEE (reference sequence).

The chain carries TRBV10-3 and TRBJ2-2; D gene ambiguous. Germline assignment: CDR1 ENHRY and CDR2 SYGVKD. This CDR3 is 13 amino acids long. The V end was cut by 0 bases, the J end by 10 bases, with 9 bases between. The CDR3 reads CAISESMVEELFF. The CDR3 coding sequence is TGTGCCATCAGTGAGTCGATGGTGGAGGAGCTGTTTTTT.

This clonotype was detected a few times. This chain joins TRBV20-1 and TRBJ1-1; D is perhaps TRBD1 (5 bases). The CDR3 covers 13 residues. Germline CDR1 and CDR2: DFQATT and SNEGSKA (reference sequence). V was clipped by 2 bases and J by 4 bases, with 11 bases between them. This chain's CDR3 is CSARYGGATEAFF. CDR3 in DNA: TGCAGTGCTAGATATGGGGGTGCCACTGAAGCTTTCTTT.

Many counts were recorded for this clonotype. CDR3 region: CASSTQGFGSGYEQYF. In nucleotides, the CDR3 is TGTGCCAGCAGCACTCAGGGCTTTGGTTCTGGTTACGAGCAGTACTTC. The J gene is TRBJ2-7, the V gene TRBV7-2, with a tentative D call TRBD1 (5 bases). Germline V gene lookup returns CDR1 SGHTA and CDR2 FQGNSA. The CDR3 is 16 residues long. Trimming left V 5 bases short and J 4 bases short, with 21 bases between. The whole variable domain, filled in from reference TRBV7-2 and TRBJ2-7, reads GAGVSQSPSNKVTEKGKDVELRCDPISGHTALYWYRQSLGQGLEFLIYFQGNSAPDKSGLPSDRFSAERTGGSVSTLTIQRTQQEDSAVYLCASSTQGFGSGYEQYFGPGTRLTVT.

The table lists this clonotype with many counts. The chain is built from TRBV6-2 or TRBV6-3 and TRBJ1-2; no firm D call. CDR3 size: 16 residues. V was shortened by 2 bases and J by 7 bases, with 20 bases between the two germline ends. CDR1 is MNHEY and CDR2 is SVGEGT in the germline V gene. The CDR3, as DNA: TGTGCCAGCAGTTACGCAGTCCGATTATTCTTGTCTGGCTACACCTTC. As protein: CASSYAVRLFLSGYTF.

The chain links TRBV5-6 to TRBJ2-7; D gene ambiguous. The ends were cut back, 0 bases at V and 2 bases at J, with 6 bases in the middle. From germline, CDR1 is SGHDT and CDR2 YYEEEE. The CDR3 consists of 13 residues. CDR3 region: CASSLVTTYEQYF. CDR3 nucleotides: TGTGCCAGCAGCTTGGTCACCACCTACGAGCAGTACTTC.

This clonotype was counted only a few times. The chain carries TRBV6-5 and TRBJ2-3; 14 bases are shared with TRBD2. V was pared by 6 bases and J by 1 base, with 12 bases of the junction left unmatched. Germline CDR1 and CDR2: MNHEY and SVGAGI. CDR3 length: 19 amino acids. The CDR3 protein is CASSPGLGLAGVRTDTQYF. The CDR3 DNA sequence: TGTGCCAGCAGCCCGGGTTTGGGACTAGCGGGAGTCCGCACAGATACGCAGTATTTT.

This clonotype was picked up a small number of times. The genes are TRBV5-1 and TRBJ2-2; the D is unclear. V was trimmed by 1 base and J by 8 bases, leaving 6 bases between them. The CDR3 has 12 amino acids. Per the germline V gene, CDR1 is SGHRS and CDR2 is YFSETQ. The CDR3 nucleotides read TGCGCCAGCAGCTTGAGGGTTGGGGAGCTGTTTTTT. Translating gives CASSLRVGELFF. The whole variable domain, remainder taken from reference TRBV5-1 and TRBJ2-2, is KAGVTQTPRYLIKTRGQQVTLSCSPISGHRSVSWYQQTPGQGLQFLFEYFSETQRNKGNFPGRFSGRQFSNSRSEMNVSTLELGDSALYLCASSLRVGELFFGEGSRLTVL.

This clonotype was counted ten times or more. The chain joins TRBV7-8 to TRBJ2-7; 8 positions agree with TRBD1. Germline lookup yields CDR1 SGHVS and CDR2 FQNEAQ. The CDR3 runs 14 residues. V was pared by 3 bases and J by 2 bases, with 3 bases of the junction left unmatched. The CDR3 bases are TGTGCCAGCAGCTTCCGGACAGGGACCTACGAGCAGTACTTC. Its protein is CASSFRTGTYEQYF. The variable domain in full, with the rest retrieved from reference TRBV7-8 and TRBJ2-7, is GAGVSQSPRYKVAKRGQDVALRCDPISGHVSLFWYQQALGQGPEFLTYFQNEAQLDKSGLPSDRFFAERPEGSVSTLKIQRTQQEDSAVYLCASSFRTGTYEQYFGPGTRLTVT.

The gene calls are TRBV10-3 and TRBJ1-2; no clear D. The V gene lost 3 bases and the J gene lost 1 base, with 9 bases spanning the gap. The CDR3 totals 14 residues. Per germline, CDR1 ENHRY and CDR2 SYGVKD. CDR3: CAISEGQDNYGYTF. The CDR3 DNA reads TGTGCCATCAGTGAAGGGCAAGATAACTATGGCTACACCTTC.

This clonotype was seen a few times. The gene calls are TRBV7-8 and TRBJ2-2; 7 bases map to TRBD1. CDR3 length equals 19 residues. Germline CDR1 SGHVS, CDR2 FQNEAQ. After removal of 1 base from V and 2 bases from J, the junction contained 13 bases not matched to a gene. The CDR3 DNA follows: TGTGCCAGCAGCTTAGGTCCCGGGACAGCTATAACAAACACCGGGGAGCTGTTTTTT. Translated, it gives CASSLGPGTAITNTGELFF.

This clonotype was observed a handful of times. The rearrangement uses TRBV7-3 and TRBJ2-1; no definite D call. Germline V CDR1 and CDR2: SGHTA, FQGTGA. The ends were cut back, 5 bases at V and 5 bases at J, with 10 bases in the middle. The CDR3 totals 13 residues. CDR3 loop: CASSPSADNEQFF. CDR3 DNA sequence: TGTGCCAGCAGCCCAAGCGCGGACAATGAGCAGTTCTTC.

This clonotype was seen ten or more times. This chain links TRBV9 with TRBJ2-1, with TRBD2 identical over 8 bases. The J segment lost 10 bases and the V segment lost 4 bases, leaving 10 bases of the junction unmatched. The CDR3 consists of 14 residues. Germline V gene lookup returns CDR1 SGDLS and CDR2 YYNGEE. CDR3 residues: CASSTAGGPREQFF. The CDR3 region has the DNA TGTGCCAGCAGCACCGCGGGGGGCCCTCGGGAGCAGTTCTTC.

V gene TRBV12-3 or TRBV12-4 combines with J gene TRBJ2-1, with TRBD2 matching 9 bases. V was pared by 4 bases and J by 4 bases, with 5 bases of the junction left unmatched. This CDR3 has 15 residues. The CDR3 region is CASSYVTSGYNEQFF. Written as DNA, the CDR3 is TGTGCCAGCAGTTACGTGACTAGCGGATACAATGAGCAGTTCTTC.

This clonotype occurred a few times. The CDR3, as DNA: TGTGCCAGCAGCCATAGGGGGTTGGCTCCGAACACTGAAGCTTTCTTT. It yields the protein CASSHRGLAPNTEAFF. The gene calls are TRBV7-9 and TRBJ1-1; maybe TRBD1 (6 bases). CDR3 length equals 16 residues. Between the trimmed V and J ends, which lost 5 bases and 1 base, there was a span of 17 bases. Germline V gives CDR1 SEHNR, CDR2 FQNEAQ (reference sequence).

This clonotype has ten or more counts. The chain is built from TRBV7-2 and TRBJ2-7; D remains ambiguous. Trimming removed 1 base from V and 3 bases from J, with 10 bases in between. This CDR3 contains 14 residues. CDR1 and CDR2 from the germline V gene are SGHTA and FQGNSA. The CDR3 sequence: CASSLVTSDYEQYF. The CDR3 region has the DNA TGTGCCAGCAGCTTAGTCACTTCAGACTACGAGCAGTACTTC.

The rearrangement links TRBV14 to TRBJ2-3, with D unresolved. CDR1 and CDR2 (germline): SGHDN, FVKESK. There are 17 residues in the CDR3. V lost 0 bases and J lost 4, with 17 bases in between. Here the CDR3 DNA reads TGTGCCAGCAGCCAAGAGTATGGGAAAATAGTTGCAGATACGCAGTATTTT. Translation: CASSQEYGKIVADTQYF.

The table lists this clonotype with many counts. The J gene is TRBJ2-2, the V gene TRBV25-1; 10 bases align to TRBD2. The J segment lost 5 bases and the V segment lost 7 bases, leaving 10 bases of the junction unmatched. The germline V gene has CDR1 MGHDK and CDR2 SYGVNS. The CDR3 is 16 residues long. CDR3 protein: CASTPASGGATGELFF. As DNA, the CDR3 is TGTGCCAGCACCCCGGCAAGCGGGGGGGCGACCGGGGAGCTGTTTTTT.

This clonotype was detected only a few times. The chain uses TRBV3-1 and TRBJ1-5, with D unclear. Germline assignment: CDR1 LGHDT and CDR2 YNNKEL (reference sequence). Trimming cost V 4 bases and J 0 bases, with 10 bases left between them. The CDR3 has 15 amino acids. CDR3 in DNA: TGTGCCAGCAGCCCGGAACCCTATAGCAATCAGCCCCAGCATTTT. As protein: CASSPEPYSNQPQHF.

The V and J genes are TRBV4-3 and TRBJ1-5; D is uncertain. This CDR3 is built from 14 residues. CDR1 and CDR2 from the germline V gene are LGHNA and YSLEER. V was clipped by 0 bases and J by 6 bases, with 9 bases between them. CDR3 bases: TGCGCCAGCAGCCAAGAACAAGGGAGTCAGCCCCAGCATTTT. This sequence encodes CASSQEQGSQPQHF.

The V and J genes are TRBV12-3 or TRBV12-4 and TRBJ2-5, with a weak D call TRBD1 (5 bases). Trimming cost V 4 bases and J 5 bases, with 14 bases left between them. The CDR3 extends over 14 amino acids. DNA for the CDR3: TGTGCCAGCAGTTCATGGGGCAAAGGGGAGACCCAGTACTTC. Encoded protein: CASSSWGKGETQYF.

The rearrangement uses TRBV12-3 or TRBV12-4 and TRBJ2-1, with D unclear. Trimming pared 6 bases from V and 6 bases from J, leaving 9 bases between. The CDR3 loop spans 12 amino acids. CDR3 in DNA: TGTGCCAGCAGCTCCCCCCCCAATGAGCAGTTCTTC. Translation gives CASSSPPNEQFF.